This TCR beta chain was captured in a study of cytomegalovirus exposure and HLA in healthy donors. A multiplex PCR was run with 60 Vbeta primers and 13 Jbeta primers. Produced via immunoSEQ multiplex PCR; TCRdb's table is partial and in-frame only. This sample has tens of thousands of clones, with 80% found just once. The CDR3 contains 14 residues. CDR1 is SEHNR, CDR2 FQNEAQ, per germline (reference sequence). V shed 3 bases and J 6 bases; nucleotides not matched to a gene: 7. The study's findings and limits: In an earlier analysis, about 87% or about 30%: the productive usage of most TCR beta V segments. TCR beta V- and J-gene trimming was later associated with a missense DCLRE1C variant. For presence/absence analyses, sequencing depth was assumed to be roughly uniform across donors. Rare TCR sequences predominated, though certain public TCRs were found in many donors.

On this clone itself: Antigen: not known.

The receptor was derived from a woman between 50 and 59 years old in good health and CMV-seropositive. The chain carries TRBV7-9 and TRBJ1-1; 7 bases line up with TRBD1. Material for sequencing was PBMCs. The CDR3 region has the DNA TGTGCCAGCAGCTTCAGGGGGGATGGTTCTGAAGCTTTCTTT. Translating it yields CASSFRGDGSEAFF.